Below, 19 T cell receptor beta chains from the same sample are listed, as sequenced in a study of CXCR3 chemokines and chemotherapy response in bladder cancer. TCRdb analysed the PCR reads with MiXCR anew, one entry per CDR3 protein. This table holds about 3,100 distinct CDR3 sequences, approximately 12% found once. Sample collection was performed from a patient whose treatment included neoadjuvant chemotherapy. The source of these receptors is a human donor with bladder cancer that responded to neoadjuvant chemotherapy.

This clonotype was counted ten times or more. CDR3 coding DNA: TGTGCCAGCAGCTCACTGACAGGGTTTAATGAAAAACTGTTTTTT. Protein sequence: CASSSLTGFNEKLFF. The chain is built from TRBV7-2 and TRBJ1-4; 7 bases align to TRBD1. CDR3 length: 15 residues. V was clipped by 4 bases and J by 4 bases; unmatched bases: 6. Germline V gives CDR1 SGHTA, CDR2 FQGNSA.

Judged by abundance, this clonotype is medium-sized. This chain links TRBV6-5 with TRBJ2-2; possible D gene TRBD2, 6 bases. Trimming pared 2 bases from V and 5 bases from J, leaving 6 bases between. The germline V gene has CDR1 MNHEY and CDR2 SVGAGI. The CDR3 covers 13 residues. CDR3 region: CASSYRGTGELFF. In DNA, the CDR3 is TGTGCCAGCAGTTACCGGGGGACCGGGGAGCTGTTTTTT.

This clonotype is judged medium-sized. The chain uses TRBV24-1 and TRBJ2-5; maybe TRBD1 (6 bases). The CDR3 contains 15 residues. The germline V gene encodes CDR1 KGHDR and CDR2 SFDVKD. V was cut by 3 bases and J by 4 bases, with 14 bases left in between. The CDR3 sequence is CATSDIGLGGETQYF. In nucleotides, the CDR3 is TGTGCCACCAGTGATATAGGCTTAGGGGGAGAGACCCAGTACTTC.

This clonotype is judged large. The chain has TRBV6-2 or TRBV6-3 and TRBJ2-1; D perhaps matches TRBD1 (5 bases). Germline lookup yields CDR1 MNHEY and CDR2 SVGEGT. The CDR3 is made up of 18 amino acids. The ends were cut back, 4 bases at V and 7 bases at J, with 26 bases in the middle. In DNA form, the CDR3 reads TGTGCCAGCAGTTCCTCGGACATGGGGCGGACGCTGAAGAATGAGCAGTTCTTC. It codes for CASSSSDMGRTLKNEQFF.

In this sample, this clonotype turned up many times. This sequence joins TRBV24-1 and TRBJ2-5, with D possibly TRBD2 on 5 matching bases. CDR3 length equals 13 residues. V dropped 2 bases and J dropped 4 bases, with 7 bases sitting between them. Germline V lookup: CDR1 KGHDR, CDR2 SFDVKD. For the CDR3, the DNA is TGTGCCACCAGTGATTACGGGGTAGAGACCCAGTACTTC. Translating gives CATSDYGVETQYF.

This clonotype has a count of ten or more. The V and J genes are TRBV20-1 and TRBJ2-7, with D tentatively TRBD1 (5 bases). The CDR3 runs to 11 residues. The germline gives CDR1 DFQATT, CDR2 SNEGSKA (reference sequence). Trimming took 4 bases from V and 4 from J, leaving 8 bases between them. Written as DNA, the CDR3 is TGCAGTGCTAACAGGTTATACGAGCAGTACTTC. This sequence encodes CSANRLYEQYF.

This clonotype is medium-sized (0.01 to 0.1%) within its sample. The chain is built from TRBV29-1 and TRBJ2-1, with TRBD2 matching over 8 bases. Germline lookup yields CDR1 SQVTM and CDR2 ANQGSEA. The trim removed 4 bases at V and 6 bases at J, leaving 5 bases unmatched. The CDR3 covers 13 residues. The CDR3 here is CSVAGLALNEQFF. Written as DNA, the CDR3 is TGCAGCGTTGCTGGACTAGCTCTCAATGAGCAGTTCTTC.

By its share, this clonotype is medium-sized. CDR3 protein: CASSLRRGSNEKLFF. The DNA for the CDR3 is TGTGCCAGCAGTTTACGGAGGGGATCTAATGAAAAACTGTTTTTT. The chain is built from TRBV27 and TRBJ1-4; TRBD1 is a possible D gene (5 bases). Germline CDR1 and CDR2: MNHEY and SMNVEV (reference sequence). Trimming stripped 2 bases from V and 3 bases from J, with 10 bases between. This CDR3 is built from 15 residues. Filled out from reference TRBV27 and TRBJ1-4, the complete variable domain reads EAQVTQNPRYLITVTGKKLTVTCSQNMNHEYMSWYRQDPGLGLRQIYYSMNVEVTDKGDVPEGYKVSRKEKRNFPLILESPSPNQTSLYFCASSLRRGSNEKLFFGSGTQLSVL.

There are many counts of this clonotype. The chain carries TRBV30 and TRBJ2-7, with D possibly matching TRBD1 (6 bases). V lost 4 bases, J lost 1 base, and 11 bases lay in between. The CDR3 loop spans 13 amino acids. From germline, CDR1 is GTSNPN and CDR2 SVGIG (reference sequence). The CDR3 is CAWTSGASYEQYF. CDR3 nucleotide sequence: TGTGCCTGGACTTCAGGGGCGTCCTACGAGCAGTACTTC.

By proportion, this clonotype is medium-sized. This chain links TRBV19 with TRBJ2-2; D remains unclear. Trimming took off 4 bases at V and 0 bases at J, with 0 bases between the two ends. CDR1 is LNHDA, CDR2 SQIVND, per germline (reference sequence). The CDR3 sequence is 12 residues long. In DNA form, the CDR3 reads TGTGCCAGTAGTACGAACACCGGGGAGCTGTTTTTT. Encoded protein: CASSTNTGELFF.

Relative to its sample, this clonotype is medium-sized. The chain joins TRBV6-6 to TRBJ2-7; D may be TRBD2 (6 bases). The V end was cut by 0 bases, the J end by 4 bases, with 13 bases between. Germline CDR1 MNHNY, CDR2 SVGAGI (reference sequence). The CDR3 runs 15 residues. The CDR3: CASSYSRASGYEQYF. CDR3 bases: TGTGCCAGCAGTTACTCACGTGCCAGCGGGTACGAGCAGTACTTC.

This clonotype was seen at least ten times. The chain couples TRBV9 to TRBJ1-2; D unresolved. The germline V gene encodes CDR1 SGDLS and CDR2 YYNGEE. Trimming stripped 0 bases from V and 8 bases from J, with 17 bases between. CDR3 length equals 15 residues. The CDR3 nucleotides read TGTGCCAGCAGCGTAGATCAGGTCCCCTCTTCCGGCTACACCTTC. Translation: CASSVDQVPSSGYTF.

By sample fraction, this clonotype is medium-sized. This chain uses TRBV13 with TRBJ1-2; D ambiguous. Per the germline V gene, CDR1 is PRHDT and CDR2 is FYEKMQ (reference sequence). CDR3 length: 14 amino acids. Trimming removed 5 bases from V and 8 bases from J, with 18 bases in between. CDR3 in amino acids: CASSHNSGRWGYTF. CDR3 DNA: TGTGCCAGCAGCCATAACTCGGGGAGATGGGGCTACACCTTC.

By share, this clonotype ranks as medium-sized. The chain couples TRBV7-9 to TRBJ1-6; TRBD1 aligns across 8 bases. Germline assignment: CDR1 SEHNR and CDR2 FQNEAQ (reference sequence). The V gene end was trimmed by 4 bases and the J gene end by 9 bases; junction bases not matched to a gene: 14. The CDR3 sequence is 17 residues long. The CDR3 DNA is TGTGCCAGCAGCTCCCACGATACAGGGGGAATGGGTTCACCCCTCCACTTT. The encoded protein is CASSSHDTGGMGSPLHF.

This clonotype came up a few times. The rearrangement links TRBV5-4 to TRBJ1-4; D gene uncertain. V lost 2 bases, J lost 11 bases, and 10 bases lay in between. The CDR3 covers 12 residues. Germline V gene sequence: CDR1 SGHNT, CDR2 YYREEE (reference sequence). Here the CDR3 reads CASSFGQSKLFF. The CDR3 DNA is TGTGCCAGCAGCTTTGGGCAGAGCAAACTGTTTTTT.

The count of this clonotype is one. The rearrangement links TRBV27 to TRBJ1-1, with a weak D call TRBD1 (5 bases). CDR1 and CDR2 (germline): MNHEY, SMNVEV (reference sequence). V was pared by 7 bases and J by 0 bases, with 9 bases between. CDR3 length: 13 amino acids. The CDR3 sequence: CASKGAVNTEAFF. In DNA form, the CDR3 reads TGTGCCAGCAAAGGGGCAGTGAACACTGAAGCTTTCTTT.

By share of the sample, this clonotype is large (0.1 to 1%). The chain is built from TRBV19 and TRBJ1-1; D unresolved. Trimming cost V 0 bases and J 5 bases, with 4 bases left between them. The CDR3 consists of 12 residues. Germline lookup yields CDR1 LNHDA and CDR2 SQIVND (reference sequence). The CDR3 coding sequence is TGTGCCAGTAGTATAGAAGGAACTGAAGCTTTCTTT. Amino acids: CASSIEGTEAFF.

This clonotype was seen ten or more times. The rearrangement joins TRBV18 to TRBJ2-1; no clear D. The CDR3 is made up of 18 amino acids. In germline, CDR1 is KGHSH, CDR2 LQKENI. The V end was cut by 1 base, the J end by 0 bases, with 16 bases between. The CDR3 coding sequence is TGTGCCAGCTCACCACTGATTCGAGACAACCCCTCCTACAATGAGCAGTTCTTC. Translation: CASSPLIRDNPSYNEQFF.

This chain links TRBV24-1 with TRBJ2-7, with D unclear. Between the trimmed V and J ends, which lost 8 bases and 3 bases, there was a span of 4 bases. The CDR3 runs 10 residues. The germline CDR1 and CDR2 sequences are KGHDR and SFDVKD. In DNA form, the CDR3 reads TGTGCCACCAACCTCTACGAGCAGTACTTC. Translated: CATNLYEQYF.